This T cell receptor (beta chain) was observed in a study of blood T cell repertoires in COVID-19. About the research overall: Collection of acute and convalescent COVID-19 samples took place in the United States, Italy and Spain.

V dropped 0 bases and J dropped 3 bases, with 13 bases sitting between them. The CDR3 is 16 residues long. The V gene's germline CDR1 is SGHTS and CDR2 YDEGEE. In the original analysis: Reference gene primer amplification gave nucleated cell count estimates. The method was immunoSEQ multiplex PCR; TCRdb's version includes in-frame clones alone and lacks a portion of them. For V, J and clone size, that table is used; D and trimming come from the DNA. Among approximately 50,000 clones listed, around 83% were seen once. This clonotype was obtained from a man in his fifties or sixties with acute or convalescent COVID-19. The V gene is TRBV5-8, the J gene TRBJ2-1; D might be TRBD2 (5 bases). The sample taken for sequencing was peripheral blood. CDR3 residues: CASSLARGQYYNEQFF. Here the CDR3 DNA reads TGTGCCAGCAGCTTGGCACGAGGGCAATACTACAATGAGCAGTTCTTC.